The 29 T cell receptor beta chains below were found in one sample sequenced in a study of early T cells in non-severe SARS-CoV-2 infection. TCRdb recomputed calls from the 5' RACE reads with MiXCR, one row per CDR3 protein. The table shows 70,000 to 75,000 distinct CDR3 sequences, with less than 15% occurring only once. Sequenced sample: whole blood. Receptor source: an adult who was a healthcare worker with PCR-confirmed SARS-CoV-2 infection or an uninfected control (not recorded which).

Of note for this clonotype: This may arise from a read error, as a much more abundant clone is one base away. The rearrangement uses TRBV5-1 and TRBJ2-7; possible D gene TRBD2, 6 bases. Trimming removed 3 bases at V and 3 bases at J, with 16 bases between. This CDR3 is built from 15 residues. In germline, CDR1 is SGHRS, CDR2 YFSETQ. The CDR3 DNA is TGCGCCAGCAGCTCCCGGGGCGGGACGTACTACGAGCAGTACTTC. Protein: CASSSRGGTYYEQYF.

The gene calls are TRBV4-1 and TRBJ2-3; 11 bases fit TRBD2. V lost 5 bases, J lost 1 base, and 5 bases stayed unmatched. This CDR3 is built from 16 residues. In germline, CDR1 is MGHRA, CDR2 YSYEKL. In DNA form, the CDR3 reads TGCGCCAGCAGCTCGGGGGGACTAGCGGGCACAGATACGCAGTATTTT. Protein: CASSSGGLAGTDTQYF.

This clonotype was recorded a few times. The V gene is TRBV4-1, the J gene TRBJ2-7; D call uncertain. With 4 bases removed from V and 3 bases from J, the gap between germline ends came to 10 bases. The CDR3 contains 13 residues. Germline CDR1 is MGHRA and CDR2 is YSYEKL. The CDR3 here is CASSPDLVYEQYF. CDR3 bases: TGCGCCAGCAGCCCTGACCTCGTCTACGAGCAGTACTTC.

This clonotype occurred many times. This chain uses TRBV3-1 with TRBJ2-1, with 8 bases fitting TRBD2. Trimming at V came to 1 base and at J to 0 bases, leaving 11 bases not matched to a gene. Germline V CDR1 and CDR2: LGHDT, YNNKEL (reference sequence). The length of the CDR3 is 19 residues. CDR3 coding DNA: TGTGCCAGCAGCCAAGGCCAGAGTGGAACTAGCGGCTCCTACAATGAGCAGTTCTTC. It codes for CASSQGQSGTSGSYNEQFF.

The V call is TRBV2, the J call TRBJ2-1; no reliable D call. Germline loops: CDR1 SNHLY, CDR2 FYNNEI. This CDR3 comprises 14 residues. Trimming took 6 bases from V and 1 from J, leaving 10 bases between them. Written as DNA, the CDR3 is TGTGCCAGCAGACCAGTCGCATCCTACAATGAGCAGTTCTTC. Translated, it gives CASRPVASYNEQFF.

In this sample, this clonotype turned up a few times. The rearrangement uses TRBV28 and TRBJ2-5, with D tentatively TRBD2 (5 bases). V shed 7 bases and J shed 2 bases, with 14 bases lying between them. The CDR3 runs 14 residues. The germline gives CDR1 MDHEN, CDR2 SYDVKM. CDR3 sequence reads: CASNRVTRQETQYF. The CDR3 DNA reads as TGTGCCAGCAATAGGGTTACTAGACAAGAGACCCAGTACTTC.

This clonotype was seen ten or more times. The chain carries TRBV11-2 and TRBJ2-3, with 8 bases that match TRBD1. V dropped 3 bases and J dropped 4; count of bases not matched to a gene: 3. This CDR3 is built from 14 residues. The germline gives CDR1 SGHAT, CDR2 FQNNGV. CDR3 loop: CASSLTGDPDTQYF. Here the CDR3 DNA reads TGTGCCAGCAGCTTGACAGGGGACCCAGATACGCAGTATTTT.

The chain has TRBV29-1 and TRBJ1-2; D might be TRBD1 (6 bases). Trimming left V 7 bases short and J 4 bases short, with 10 bases between. The CDR3 totals 11 residues. Germline V lookup: CDR1 SQVTM, CDR2 ANQGSEA. The CDR3 DNA reads as TGCAGCGGAGGGGACATCTATGGCTACACCTTC. Encoded protein: CSGGDIYGYTF.

A few counts support this clonotype. V usage is TRBV5-4 and J usage is TRBJ2-7; D may be TRBD2 (5 bases). The CDR3 consists of 12 residues. CDR1 is SGHNT, CDR2 YYREEE, per germline (reference sequence). V was trimmed by 2 bases and J by 3 bases, leaving 6 bases between them. DNA of the CDR3: TGTGCCAGCAGCTTACGGGACTACGAGCAGTACTTC. Translating gives CASSLRDYEQYF. Complete variable domain (other parts from reference TRBV5-4 and TRBJ2-7): ETGVTQSPTHLIKTRGQQVTLRCSSQSGHNTVSWYQQALGQGPQFIFQYYREEENGRGNFPPRFSGLQFPNYSSELNVNALELDDSALYLCASSLRDYEQYFGPGTRLTVT.

This clonotype was counted at least ten times. The chain combines TRBV4-1 with TRBJ1-2, with unresolved D. In germline, CDR1 is MGHRA, CDR2 YSYEKL. V lost 0 bases and J lost 4, with 9 bases in between. CDR3 length: 14 residues. The chain's CDR3 is CASSQDGDSYGYTF. DNA of the CDR3: TGCGCCAGCAGCCAAGACGGGGATTCCTATGGCTACACCTTC.

The V and J genes are TRBV20-1 and TRBJ1-2, with D possibly matching TRBD1 (6 bases). Trimming cost V 0 bases and J 0 bases, with 11 bases left between them. This CDR3 is 15 amino acids long. Germline V gene sequence: CDR1 DFQATT, CDR2 SNEGSKA (reference sequence). CDR3 loop: CSARDEGGTNYGYTF. DNA of the CDR3: TGCAGTGCTAGAGATGAAGGGGGAACTAACTATGGCTACACCTTC.

This clonotype appeared many times. The chain employs TRBV27 and TRBJ1-1; perhaps TRBD1 as D (5 bases). The CDR3 extends over 13 amino acids. Deletions cut 3 bases from V and 5 bases from J, with 10 bases between. Germline values: CDR1 MNHEY, CDR2 SMNVEV (reference sequence). CDR3 in amino acids: CASSFLGQTEAFF. Written as DNA, the CDR3 is TGTGCCAGCAGTTTCCTCGGACAAACTGAAGCTTTCTTT.

The gene calls are TRBV5-1 and TRBJ2-5, with unresolved D. The CDR3 is 14 residues long. The V end lost 3 bases, the J end lost 2 bases, and 11 bases lay between the germline ends. From germline, CDR1 is SGHRS and CDR2 YFSETQ. CDR3 DNA sequence: TGCGCCAGCAGCTCCCCCCCACAGCAAGAGACCCAGTACTTC. Translation gives CASSSPPQQETQYF.

This clonotype was picked up a small number of times. The genes are TRBV20-1 and TRBJ2-7; 7 bases agree with TRBD2. V dropped 0 bases and J dropped 9; count of bases not matched to a gene: 8. CDR1 DFQATT and CDR2 SNEGSKA come from the germline V gene (reference sequence). The CDR3 is 13 residues long. The CDR3 spells CSARDAEREGQYF. Here the CDR3 DNA reads TGCAGTGCTAGAGATGCGGAGCGGGAAGGGCAGTACTTC.

This clonotype has only a few counts. The chain couples TRBV5-1 to TRBJ1-1; possibly TRBD1 for D (5 bases). The V gene's germline CDR1 is SGHRS and CDR2 YFSETQ. CDR3 length equals 14 residues. V was trimmed by 0 bases and J by 4 bases, leaving 10 bases between them. The CDR3 protein is CASSLGQGFTEAFF. CDR3 DNA sequence: TGCGCCAGCAGCTTGGGTCAGGGTTTCACTGAAGCTTTCTTT. Using reference TRBV5-1 and TRBJ1-1 for the parts outside the CDR3, the full variable domain is KAGVTQTPRYLIKTRGQQVTLSCSPISGHRSVSWYQQTPGQGLQFLFEYFSETQRNKGNFPGRFSGRQFSNSRSEMNVSTLELGDSALYLCASSLGQGFTEAFFGQGTRLTVV.

The chain employs TRBV2 and TRBJ2-1; D perhaps matches TRBD2 (5 bases). This CDR3 comprises 14 residues. CDR1 and CDR2 (germline): SNHLY, FYNNEI. V lost 7 bases and J lost 1, with 11 bases in between. CDR3 nucleotide sequence: TGTGCCAGCAAGGGCGGCGGGTCCTACAATGAGCAGTTCTTC. Translating it yields CASKGGGSYNEQFF.

This clonotype was seen ten or more times. The rearrangement uses TRBV20-1 and TRBJ1-5; TRBD1 is a possible D gene (5 bases). Per the germline V gene, CDR1 is DFQATT and CDR2 is SNEGSKA (reference sequence). The CDR3 spans 13 residues. This CDR3 reads CSGGRQNNQPQHF. CDR3 nucleotides: TGCTCCGGGGGGAGACAGAACAATCAGCCCCAGCATTTT.

The V gene is TRBV20-1, the J gene TRBJ2-1; 8 positions match TRBD2. The V gene end was trimmed by 3 bases and the J gene end by 7 bases; junction bases not matched to a gene: 17. The CDR3 consists of 17 residues. Germline V gene lookup returns CDR1 DFQATT and CDR2 SNEGSKA (reference sequence). This CDR3 is CSASPLEISGIGNEQFF. CDR3 nucleotides: TGCAGTGCTAGTCCGTTAGAGATTAGCGGGATAGGTAATGAGCAGTTCTTC.

In this sample, this clonotype turned up a few times. The gene calls are TRBV5-1 and TRBJ2-7, with D tentatively TRBD2 (5 bases). The V and J ends lost 0 bases and 5 bases respectively, with 15 bases between them. The CDR3 length is 15 residues. Per germline, CDR1 SGHRS and CDR2 YFSETQ. As DNA, the CDR3 is TGCGCCAGCAGCTTGGCAACGGGAAAGTCCCACGAGCAGTACTTC. Encoded protein: CASSLATGKSHEQYF.

The chain joins TRBV12-3 or TRBV12-4 to TRBJ2-1; no clear D. Between the trimmed V and J ends, which lost 3 bases and 4 bases, there was a span of 7 bases. This CDR3 has 13 residues. CDR3 in DNA: TGTGCCAGCAGTTTGGTGCTATACAATGAGCAGTTCTTC. This translates into CASSLVLYNEQFF.

The V gene is TRBV29-1, the J gene TRBJ2-5; no clear D. CDR1 is SQVTM and CDR2 is ANQGSEA in the germline V gene. There are 13 residues in the CDR3. Trimming removed 2 bases from V and 0 bases from J, with 7 bases in between. CDR3 amino acids: CSVEKGNQETQYF. Here the CDR3 DNA reads TGCAGCGTTGAAAAGGGAAACCAAGAGACCCAGTACTTC.

A remark on this clonotype: Being one base from a much bigger clone, this may be a read error. This chain's CDR3 is CASGTAKLAISTDTQYF. The CDR3 DNA sequence: TGTGCCAGCGGCACAGCCAAGTTAGCGATTAGCACAGATACGCAGTATTTT. The rearrangement uses TRBV7-9 and TRBJ2-3; D is perhaps TRBD2 (5 bases). CDR1 SEHNR and CDR2 FQNEAQ come from the germline V gene (reference sequence). V gave up 8 bases and J gave up 0 bases, with 21 bases separating them. The CDR3 runs 17 residues.

The sample holds a few counts of this clonotype. The rearrangement joins TRBV5-1 to TRBJ2-1; D gene uncertain. CDR1 and CDR2 (germline): SGHRS, YFSETQ. The CDR3 sequence is 13 residues long. Deletions cut 5 bases from V and 0 bases from J, with 6 bases between. The CDR3, as DNA: TGCGCCAGCAGGGATCCCTCCTACAATGAGCAGTTCTTC. This sequence encodes CASRDPSYNEQFF.

This clonotype was found many times. The chain links TRBV5-1 to TRBJ1-1, with D perhaps TRBD1 (5 bases). The V end was cut by 0 bases, the J end by 2 bases, with 11 bases between. In germline, CDR1 is SGHRS, CDR2 YFSETQ. The CDR3 totals 15 residues. The CDR3 nucleotides are TGCGCCAGCAGCTTGGCCCAGGGAGGAAACACTGAAGCTTTCTTT. Amino acid sequence: CASSLAQGGNTEAFF.

This chain connects TRBV7-8 to TRBJ2-7, with D perhaps assigned TRBD1 or TRBD2 (5 bases each). The V end lost 5 bases, the J end lost 2 bases, and 22 bases lay between the germline ends. Germline V gives CDR1 SGHVS, CDR2 FQNEAQ. The CDR3 contains 17 residues. CDR3 sequence reads: CASSLESQGVATYEQYF. CDR3 nucleotide sequence: TGTGCCAGCAGCCTAGAGTCGCAGGGAGTAGCTACCTACGAGCAGTACTTC.

This clonotype was counted a few times. The chain has TRBV6-5 and TRBJ2-3; D ambiguous. V lost 4 bases and J 2 bases, leaving 7 bases between the germline ends. This CDR3 comprises 13 residues. The germline V gene encodes CDR1 MNHEY and CDR2 SVGAGI. The CDR3 region is CASSLAFTDTQYF. The DNA for the CDR3 is TGTGCCAGCAGTTTAGCCTTCACAGATACGCAGTATTTT.

In its sample, this clonotype was seen many times. V is TRBV29-1 and J is TRBJ2-3; D is possibly TRBD2 (7 bases). The germline gives CDR1 SQVTM, CDR2 ANQGSEA. The ends were cut back, 6 bases at V and 4 bases at J, with 20 bases in the middle. The CDR3 sequence is 15 residues long. CDR3 in DNA: TGCAGCGTGCAAAGGGGGGGCGGGTCGGCAGATACGCAGTATTTT. Protein: CSVQRGGGSADTQYF.

This clonotype has more than one count but fewer than ten. The chain employs TRBV29-1 and TRBJ1-5, with TRBD1 as a possible D gene (6 bases). This CDR3 has 12 residues. V shed 7 bases and J shed 5 bases, with 12 bases lying between them. The germline V gene has CDR1 SQVTM and CDR2 ANQGSEA. The CDR3 DNA reads as TGCAGCGCCGGGGACACCGATCAGCCCCAGCATTTT. Protein product: CSAGDTDQPQHF.

This clonotype was seen many times. The chain's CDR3 is CASSGYVRQGADTQYF. Written as DNA, the CDR3 is TGTGCCAGCAGTGGCTACGTCCGACAGGGCGCAGATACGCAGTATTTT. The chain has TRBV25-1 and TRBJ2-3; 7 nucleotides line up with TRBD1. This CDR3 contains 16 residues. Germline-derived CDR1 and CDR2 are MGHDK and SYGVNS. V was pared by 4 bases and J by 4 bases, with 11 bases of the junction left unmatched.